This T cell receptor (beta chain) came from a study of blood T cell repertoires in COVID-19. Study-level information: Sample material is recorded as cDNA or gDNA derived from T cells, B-cell-depleted T cells, or PBMCs.

Categorization into cohorts depended on clinical history that participants reported. The germline V gene encodes CDR1 WSHSY and CDR2 SAAADI. V was shortened by 5 bases and J by 3 bases, with 10 bases between the two germline ends. This CDR3 has 13 residues. The data were produced by immunoSEQ multiplex PCR, yet TCRdb's version contains in-frame clones alone and is incomplete. The sample shows 200,000 to 300,000 clones, 88% of them seen only once. In the case of this clone: This sample also contains other DNA sequences that code for the same CDR3.

This receptor was taken from a woman in her thirties or forties with acute COVID-19. The specimen sequenced was PBMCs or T cells enriched from blood (not recorded which). V usage is TRBV10-2 and J usage is TRBJ1-1; a possible D gene is TRBD1 (6 bases). The CDR3 is CASSRDTYTEAFF. The CDR3 DNA reads TGCGCCAGCAGTAGGGACACATACACTGAAGCTTTCTTT.